These 14 T cell receptor beta chains share one sample of origin, sequenced in a study of blood T cell repertoires in COVID-19. The method was immunoSEQ multiplex PCR; TCRdb's version includes in-frame clones alone and lacks a portion of them. This sample has 350,000 to 450,000 clones, with approximately 90% found just once. Sequenced: PBMCs or T cells enriched from blood (not recorded which). These receptors all stem from a man aged 25-45 years who had recovered from COVID-19.

The chain carries TRBV18 and TRBJ1-2; 12 bases map to TRBD1. Per germline, CDR1 KGHSH and CDR2 LQKENI. CDR3 length: 18 residues. Germline trimming cut 0 bases from V and 2 bases from J; bases unmatched to any gene: 7. In DNA form, the CDR3 reads TGTGCCAGCTCACCACCCGGGACAGGGGGCGATTGGAACTATGGCTACACCTTC. Its translation is CASSPPGTGGDWNYGYTF.

The chain joins TRBV6-5 to TRBJ2-1; possible D gene TRBD2, 6 bases. The V end lost 6 bases, the J end lost 0 bases, and 12 bases lay between the germline ends. The CDR3 runs 15 residues. CDR1 is MNHEY, CDR2 SVGAGI, per germline. The CDR3, as DNA: TGTGCCAGCAGAACCGGGACTTTCTCCTACAATGAGCAGTTCTTC. Translating it yields CASRTGTFSYNEQFF.

The chain carries TRBV20-1 and TRBJ2-1, with TRBD2 identical over 7 bases. Germline-derived CDR1 and CDR2 are DFQATT and SNEGSKA (reference sequence). Trimming removed 6 bases from V and 2 bases from J; junction bases left unmatched: 10. The CDR3 extends over 15 amino acids. This chain's CDR3 is CSASSSGIAYNEQFF. In nucleotides, the CDR3 is TGCAGTGCGAGTTCCAGCGGGATCGCCTACAATGAGCAGTTCTTC.

This clone was counted once. The V and J genes are TRBV10-3 and TRBJ2-3, with 7 nucleotides matching TRBD2. Trimming removed 5 bases from V and 4 bases from J; junction bases left unmatched: 6. This CDR3 is 14 amino acids long. CDR1 and CDR2 (germline): ENHRY, SYGVKD. The CDR3 reads CAISQTGRADTQYF. The CDR3 region has the DNA TGTGCCATCAGTCAAACGGGGAGGGCAGATACGCAGTATTTT.

This sequence joins TRBV30 and TRBJ1-5, with D hard to call. CDR1 GTSNPN and CDR2 SVGIG come from the germline V gene (reference sequence). Trimming left V 2 bases short and J 2 bases short, with 10 bases between. The CDR3 loop spans 14 amino acids. The CDR3 loop reads CAWSTGKGNQPQHF. The CDR3 DNA sequence: TGTGCCTGGAGTACCGGGAAGGGCAATCAGCCCCAGCATTTT.

V is TRBV4-1 and J is TRBJ2-1; maybe TRBD2 (6 bases). Trimming pared 2 bases from V and 10 bases from J, leaving 15 bases between. Germline loops: CDR1 MGHRA, CDR2 YSYEKL. The CDR3 is 14 amino acids. CDR3 region: CASSQPQQAGEQFF. CDR3 sequence (DNA): TGCGCCAGCAGCCAACCCCAGCAGGCGGGGGAGCAGTTCTTC.

V gene TRBV4-1 combines with J gene TRBJ1-1; no clear D gene. Germline assignment: CDR1 MGHRA and CDR2 YSYEKL. The CDR3 contains 17 residues. Trimming took off 1 base at V and 2 bases at J, with 17 bases between the two ends. The CDR3 DNA reads TGCGCCAGCAGCCAAGGCGGGTCTAGTGCCCCCAACACTGAAGCTTTCTTT. Protein sequence: CASSQGGSSAPNTEAFF.

The chain joins TRBV30 to TRBJ2-7, with D tentatively TRBD2 (6 bases). Germline V gives CDR1 GTSNPN, CDR2 SVGIG (reference sequence). V lost 4 bases to trimming and J lost 2 bases, with 15 bases between them. This CDR3 is 14 amino acids long. Here the CDR3 reads CAWNPGSIPYEQYF. As DNA, the CDR3 is TGTGCCTGGAACCCCGGGAGTATCCCCTACGAGCAGTACTTC. Full variable domain (remainder filled in from reference TRBV30 and TRBJ2-7): SQTIHQWPATLVQPVGSPLSLECTVEGTSNPNLYWYRQAAGRGLQLLFYSVGIGQISSEVPQNLSASRPQDRQFILSSKKLLLSDSGFYLCAWNPGSIPYEQYFGPGTRLTVT.

This sequence joins TRBV30 and TRBJ1-6, with D unclear. CDR3 length: 12 amino acids. V gave up 1 base and J gave up 14 bases, with 12 bases separating them. The germline CDR1 and CDR2 sequences are GTSNPN and SVGIG (reference sequence). DNA of the CDR3: TGTGCCTGGAGTGCCTACCTTGGTACCCTCCACTTT. This sequence encodes CAWSAYLGTLHF.

The genes are TRBV27 and TRBJ2-7; 8 bases line up with TRBD2. The CDR3 has 13 amino acids. Germline assignment: CDR1 MNHEY and CDR2 SMNVEV (reference sequence). Losses at the gene ends were 5 bases for V and 1 base for J; bases not matched to a gene: 1. This CDR3 is CASSGTRSYEQYF. The CDR3 DNA reads TGTGCCAGCAGTGGGACTAGATCCTACGAGCAGTACTTC.

This chain uses TRBV12-3 or TRBV12-4 with TRBJ1-5; unclear D gene. The CDR3 sequence is 12 residues long. Deletions cut 7 bases from V and 4 bases from J, with 8 bases between. CDR3 in DNA: TGTGCCAGCAACTACGGGAATCAGCCCCAGCATTTT. Translating it yields CASNYGNQPQHF.

This chain joins TRBV30 and TRBJ2-3, with D hard to call. The CDR3 consists of 12 residues. The V gene lost 3 bases and the J gene lost 2 bases, with 6 bases spanning the gap. The germline V gene encodes CDR1 GTSNPN and CDR2 SVGIG (reference sequence). The CDR3: CAWRSLTDTQYF. The CDR3 DNA sequence: TGTGCCTGGAGATCCCTCACAGATACGCAGTATTTT.

The V gene is TRBV7-8, the J gene TRBJ2-7; 13 bases align to TRBD2. CDR1 and CDR2 (germline): SGHVS, FQNEAQ. The V segment lost 2 bases and the J segment 2 bases; nucleotides outside the gene matches: 3. The CDR3 is made up of 16 amino acids. CDR3 in DNA: TGTGCCAGCAGCTTAAGACTAGCGGGAGGTACCTACGAGCAGTACTTC. Residues: CASSLRLAGGTYEQYF. Full variable domain (remainder filled in from reference TRBV7-8 and TRBJ2-7): GAGVSQSPRYKVAKRGQDVALRCDPISGHVSLFWYQQALGQGPEFLTYFQNEAQLDKSGLPSDRFFAERPEGSVSTLKIQRTQQEDSAVYLCASSLRLAGGTYEQYFGPGTRLTVT.

The chain recombines TRBV7-2 with TRBJ2-3, with 13 bases lining up with TRBD2. CDR3 length equals 16 residues. V lost 4 bases to trimming and J lost 3 bases; unmatched junction nucleotides: 4. Germline CDR1 SGHTA, CDR2 FQGNSA. Here the CDR3 DNA reads TGTGCCAGCAGCTCCGGGACTAGCGGGACGACAGATACGCAGTATTTT. This translates into CASSSGTSGTTDTQYF.